This entry lists 8 T cell receptor beta chains sequenced from one sample in a study of T cells in Graves' hyperthyroidism and ophthalmopathy. Amplification of TCR beta CDR3 regions was performed using RNA transcripts as template. The TCR CDR3 first-round RT-PCR relied on the HTBI primer set. MiXCR, run by TCRdb on the multiplex PCR reads, gives a single entry per CDR3 protein. The table shows fewer than 450,000 distinct CDR3 sequences, with about 18% occurring only once. Input material: blood. The receptor source for this set is a woman aged 25 to 39 with Graves' hyperthyroidism that later progressed to Graves' ophthalmopathy.

At least ten counts were recorded for this clonotype. V usage is TRBV2 and J usage is TRBJ1-1, with D maybe TRBD1 (6 bases). V lost 4 bases to trimming and J lost 0 bases, with 12 bases between them. Germline CDR1 is SNHLY and CDR2 is FYNNEI. The CDR3 extends over 15 amino acids. Written as DNA, the CDR3 is TGTGCCAGCAGTGCTAGAACAGGGATGAACACTGAAGCTTTCTTT. The encoded protein is CASSARTGMNTEAFF.

The chain combines TRBV20-1 with TRBJ2-3; D remains ambiguous. V gave up 3 bases and J gave up 3 bases, with 16 bases separating them. The CDR3 extends over 15 amino acids. Germline CDR1 and CDR2: DFQATT and SNEGSKA (reference sequence). The DNA for the CDR3 is TGCAGTGCTAGTGACCCCCGCCGGAGTACAGATACGCAGTATTTT. Translated, it gives CSASDPRRSTDTQYF.

This clonotype appeared many times. This chain connects TRBV20-1 to TRBJ2-7, with no clear D. Germline CDR1 DFQATT, CDR2 SNEGSKA (reference sequence). This CDR3 spans 15 amino acids. Trimming pared 5 bases from V and 3 bases from J, leaving 20 bases between. Here the CDR3 DNA reads TGCAGTGCTCCTTTGCGTGGCAAGTCTTACTACGAGCAGTACTTC. Amino acids: CSAPLRGKSYYEQYF.

The table lists this clonotype with a few counts. The gene calls are TRBV20-1 and TRBJ2-7, with D possibly matching TRBD2 (6 bases). Germline values: CDR1 DFQATT, CDR2 SNEGSKA (reference sequence). V dropped 6 bases and J dropped 0 bases, with 15 bases sitting between them. CDR3 size: 14 residues. This chain's CDR3 is CSAGRGAFSYEQYF. The CDR3 DNA reads TGCAGTGCCGGGAGAGGGGCATTCTCCTACGAGCAGTACTTC.

On this clonotype itself: A read error may explain this, as a much larger clone is one base away. CDR3 in amino acids: CSGAGGLYGYTF. CDR3 sequence (DNA): TGCAGTGGGGCAGGGGGCTTGTATGGCTACACCTTC. The chain links TRBV20-1 to TRBJ1-2; 8 nucleotides align to TRBD1. Germline V gives CDR1 DFQATT, CDR2 SNEGSKA (reference sequence). With 7 bases clipped from V and 5 bases from J, the junction kept 6 bases outside the gene matches. The CDR3 covers 12 residues.

Ten or more counts support this clonotype. The V call is TRBV7-9, the J call TRBJ1-5; weak D call: TRBD1 (5 bases). Deletions cut 1 base from V and 2 bases from J, with 18 bases between. Germline CDR1 reads SEHNR; CDR2 reads FQNEAQ (reference sequence). The CDR3 totals 18 residues. The chain's CDR3 is CASSLEYGAARGNQPQHF. In DNA form, the CDR3 reads TGTGCCAGCAGCTTAGAGTATGGGGCGGCTCGGGGCAATCAGCCCCAGCATTTT.

J is TRBJ1-2 and V is TRBV7-9, with D hard to call. The germline V gene encodes CDR1 SEHNR and CDR2 FQNEAQ (reference sequence). V shed 2 bases and J shed 2 bases, with 12 bases lying between them. The CDR3 covers 15 residues. Here the CDR3 DNA reads TGTGCCAGCAGCTTAACCCCGGGCCAGAACTATGGCTACACCTTC. Translating it yields CASSLTPGQNYGYTF.

The V call is TRBV20-1, the J call TRBJ2-7; D is perhaps TRBD2 (6 bases). V was pared by 3 bases and J by 5 bases, with 17 bases between. The CDR3 is 14 residues long. CDR1 is DFQATT, CDR2 SNEGSKA, per germline (reference sequence). CDR3 amino acids: CSARPFGGFHEQYF. The CDR3 region has the DNA TGCAGTGCTAGGCCCTTTGGGGGGTTTCACGAGCAGTACTTC.